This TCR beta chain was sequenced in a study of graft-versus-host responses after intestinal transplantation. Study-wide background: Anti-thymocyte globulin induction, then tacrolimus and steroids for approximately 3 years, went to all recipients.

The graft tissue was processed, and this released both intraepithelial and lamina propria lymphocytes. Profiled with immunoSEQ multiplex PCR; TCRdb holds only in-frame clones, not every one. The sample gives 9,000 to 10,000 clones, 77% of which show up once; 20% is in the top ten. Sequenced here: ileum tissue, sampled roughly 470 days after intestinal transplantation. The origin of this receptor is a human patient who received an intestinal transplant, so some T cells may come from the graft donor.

CDR3 nucleotides: TGTGCCACCTCCGGACTAGCGGGGGGGCCCGGCAAAAACATTCAGTACTTC. Its protein product is CATSGLAGGPGKNIQYF. The chain uses TRBV15 and TRBJ2-4; the match to TRBD2 covers 15 bases. Trimming took 8 bases from V and 3 from J; bases not matched to a gene: 8. CDR1 LNHNV and CDR2 YYDKDF come from the germline V gene (reference sequence). This CDR3 comprises 17 residues.